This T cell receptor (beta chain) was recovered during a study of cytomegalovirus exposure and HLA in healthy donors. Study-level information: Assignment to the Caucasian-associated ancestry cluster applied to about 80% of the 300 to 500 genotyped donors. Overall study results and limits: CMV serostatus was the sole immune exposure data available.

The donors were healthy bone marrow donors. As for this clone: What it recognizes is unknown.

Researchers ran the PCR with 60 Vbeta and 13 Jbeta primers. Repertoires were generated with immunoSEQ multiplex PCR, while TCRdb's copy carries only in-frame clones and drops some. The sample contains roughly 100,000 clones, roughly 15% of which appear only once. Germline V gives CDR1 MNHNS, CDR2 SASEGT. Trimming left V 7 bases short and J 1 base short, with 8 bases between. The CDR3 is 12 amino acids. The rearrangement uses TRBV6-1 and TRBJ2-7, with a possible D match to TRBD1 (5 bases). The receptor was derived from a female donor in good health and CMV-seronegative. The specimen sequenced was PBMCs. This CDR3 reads CASTTVSYEQYF. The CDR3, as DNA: TGTGCCAGCACGACAGTATCCTACGAGCAGTACTTC.